This entry describes one T cell receptor (beta chain). This CDR3 contains 15 residues. Between the trimmed V and J ends, which lost 0 bases and 2 bases, there was a span of 8 bases. CDR1 and CDR2 from the germline V gene are MGHRA and YSYEKL. This sample is drawn from a study of blood T cell repertoires in COVID-19. Study-level background: COVID-19 samples collected from the United States, Italy and Spain covered acute and convalescent phases.

The data were produced by immunoSEQ multiplex PCR, yet TCRdb's version contains in-frame clones alone and is incomplete. Of 250,000 to 300,000 clones in the sample, around 82% were seen once. This chain uses TRBV4-1 with TRBJ2-1; D perhaps matches TRBD2 (6 bases). Specimen: peripheral blood. This sequence originates from a man aged 80 or over with acute or convalescent COVID-19. DNA of the CDR3: TGCGCCAGCAGCCAAGACGGGGGTCCCTACAATGAGCAGTTCTTC. As protein: CASSQDGGPYNEQFF.